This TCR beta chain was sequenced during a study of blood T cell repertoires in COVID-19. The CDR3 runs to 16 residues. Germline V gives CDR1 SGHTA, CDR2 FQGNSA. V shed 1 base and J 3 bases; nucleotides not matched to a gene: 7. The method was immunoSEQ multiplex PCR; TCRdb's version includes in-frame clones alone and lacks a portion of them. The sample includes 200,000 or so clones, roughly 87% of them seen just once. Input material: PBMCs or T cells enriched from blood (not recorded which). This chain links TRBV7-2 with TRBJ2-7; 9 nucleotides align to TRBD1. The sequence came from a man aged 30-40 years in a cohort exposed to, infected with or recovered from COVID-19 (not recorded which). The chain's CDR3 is CASSLESGQGIYEQYF. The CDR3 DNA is TGTGCCAGCAGCTTAGAATCGGGACAGGGAATCTACGAGCAGTACTTC.